These 17 T cell receptor beta chains came from one sample sequenced in a study of naive and memory T cell subsets. Both TRBC1 and TRBC2 were covered by a beta constant-region primer of two equimolar oligonucleotides. From the UMI-ligation and nested PCR reads, TCRdb called clonotypes with MiXCR, one entry per CDR3 protein. The table lists 37,000 or so distinct CDR3 sequences, roughly 14% of them singletons, with 22% in the top ten. The sequenced sample consisted of effector memory CD4+ T cells from blood. Subset defined: effector memory, CD45RA- CD27-. The receptors stem from a human donor in good health.

Only a few counts were recorded for this clonotype. V usage is TRBV12-3 or TRBV12-4 and J usage is TRBJ2-2; D is unclear. The CDR3 is 15 residues long. The V end was cut by 8 bases, the J end by 5 bases, with 18 bases between. CDR3 region: CASRMTGPGTGELFF. The CDR3 coding sequence is TGTGCCAGCCGAATGACCGGACCTGGGACCGGGGAGCTGTTTTTT.

This clonotype was counted between two and nine times. This chain joins TRBV29-1 and TRBJ2-2; TRBD1 or TRBD2 may be the D gene (5 bases each). The V and J ends lost 6 bases and 7 bases respectively, with 9 bases between them. CDR3 length: 11 amino acids. Per germline, CDR1 SQVTM and CDR2 ANQGSEA. DNA of the CDR3: TGCAGCGTAGGGGACGGCGGGGAGCTGTTTTTT. It codes for CSVGDGGELFF.

There are a few counts of this clonotype. The rearrangement joins TRBV6-6 to TRBJ2-5; a weak D match, TRBD1 (6 bases). This CDR3 is built from 16 residues. V was clipped by 3 bases and J by 6 bases, with 20 bases between them. In germline, CDR1 is MNHNY, CDR2 SVGAGI (reference sequence). CDR3 sequence reads: CASSYDSVFWGQTQYF. CDR3 nucleotide sequence: TGTGCCAGCAGTTATGACAGTGTCTTCTGGGGGCAGACCCAGTACTTC.

CDR3 protein: CASSSLAGRTGELFF. DNA for the CDR3: TGTGCCAGCAGCTCCCTAGCGGGGCGAACCGGGGAGCTGTTTTTT. This chain connects TRBV11-2 to TRBJ2-2; 9 bases are a match to TRBD2. Per germline, CDR1 SGHAT and CDR2 FQNNGV. The CDR3 has 15 amino acids. V shed 4 bases, J shed 5 bases, and the junction held 5 bases outside the gene matches. Supplemented by reference TRBV11-2 and TRBJ2-2, the full variable domain reads EAGVAQSPRYKIIEKRQSVAFWCNPISGHATLYWYQQILGQGPKLLIQFQNNGVVDDSQLPKDRFSAERLKGVDSTLKIQPAKLEDSAVYLCASSSLAGRTGELFFGEGSRLTVL.

The chain has TRBV19 and TRBJ2-1; 9 bases line up with TRBD1. The germline V gene has CDR1 LNHDA and CDR2 SQIVND (reference sequence). J lost 3 bases, V lost 6 bases, and 6 bases had no gene match. This CDR3 contains 15 residues. This CDR3 is CASRYRTGDYNEQFF. In DNA form, the CDR3 reads TGTGCCAGTAGGTACAGGACAGGGGACTACAATGAGCAGTTCTTC.

This clonotype has only a few counts. The rearrangement uses TRBV4-2 and TRBJ2-7, with 12 bases identical to TRBD1. CDR3 length: 14 residues. Trimming took 4 bases from V and 7 from J; bases not matched to a gene: 5. The germline CDR1 and CDR2 sequences are LGHNA and YNFKEQ. CDR3 residues: CASSPGQGAREQYF. The CDR3 DNA reads TGTGCCAGCAGCCCGGGACAGGGGGCGAGGGAGCAGTACTTC.

The V gene is TRBV11-2, the J gene TRBJ1-3; 7 bases agree with TRBD1. The CDR3 totals 15 residues. V lost 6 bases to trimming and J lost 3 bases; unmatched junction nucleotides: 8. Looked up from germline, CDR1 is SGHAT and CDR2 is FQNNGV. The CDR3 protein is CASRKETGVGNTIYF. For the CDR3, the DNA is TGTGCCAGCAGGAAAGAAACAGGGGTTGGAAACACCATATATTTT.

This clonotype was counted only a few times. V usage is TRBV6-2 or TRBV6-3 and J usage is TRBJ2-1, with 12 positions matching TRBD2. Looked up from germline, CDR1 is MNHEY and CDR2 is SVGEGT. Unmatched junction bases numbered 5, after V lost 2 bases and J lost 9 bases. The CDR3 covers 15 residues. DNA for the CDR3: TGTGCCAGCAGTTACCTCCTAGCGGGAGGGGGTGAGCAGTTCTTC. Translated: CASSYLLAGGGEQFF.

This clonotype was counted a few times. This rearrangement joins TRBV5-1 to TRBJ2-1; 7 bases line up with TRBD2. CDR3 length equals 16 residues. Germline V gives CDR1 SGHRS, CDR2 YFSETQ. The V and J ends lost 4 bases and 3 bases, in that order; junction bases with no gene match: 10. In nucleotides, the CDR3 is TGCGCCAGCAGCACCCTCCTAGCGGCCAACTACAATGAGCAGTTCTTC. It translates to CASSTLLAANYNEQFF.

This clonotype was observed a handful of times. The rearrangement links TRBV5-1 to TRBJ2-7; 10 bases match TRBD2. V trimming: 0 bases; J trimming: 6 bases; junction bases outside the gene matches: 6. This CDR3 region has 15 residues. The germline gives CDR1 SGHRS, CDR2 YFSETQ. The CDR3 DNA sequence: TGCGCCAGCAGCTTGGTGTCTAGCGGGAGATCCGAGCAGTACTTC. Its protein is CASSLVSSGRSEQYF.

This rearrangement joins TRBV12-3 or TRBV12-4 to TRBJ2-1; maybe TRBD2 (6 bases). The CDR3 has 15 residues. Trimming left V 3 bases short and J 5 bases short, with 14 bases between. As DNA, the CDR3 is TGTGCCAGCAGTTTGTACGGGAGCGAGGACAATGAGCAGTTCTTC. Amino acids: CASSLYGSEDNEQFF.

The V call is TRBV15, the J call TRBJ2-3; TRBD2 matches at 10 bases. The germline gives CDR1 LNHNV, CDR2 YYDKDF (reference sequence). V lost 2 bases to trimming and J lost 3 bases; unmatched junction nucleotides: 8. This CDR3 has 17 residues. The CDR3 coding sequence is TGTGCCACCAGCAGACAAATACTAGCGGGACGGACAGATACGCAGTATTTT. This gives the protein CATSRQILAGRTDTQYF.

There are a few counts of this clonotype. The V and J genes are TRBV20-1 and TRBJ2-3; 10 bases fit TRBD2. Germline CDR1 is DFQATT and CDR2 is SNEGSKA (reference sequence). J lost 3 bases, V lost 7 bases, and 13 bases had no gene match. CDR3 length: 16 amino acids. The CDR3 DNA reads TGCAGTGGGGTCACTAGCGGGGAGGGGGGAACAGATACGCAGTATTTT. Its translation is CSGVTSGEGGTDTQYF.

The chain recombines TRBV5-4 with TRBJ2-6, with TRBD2 as a possible D gene (6 bases). The CDR3 has 15 amino acids. Germline V gene sequence: CDR1 SGHNT, CDR2 YYREEE (reference sequence). V was shortened by 4 bases and J by 3 bases, with 11 bases between the two germline ends. CDR3 in amino acids: CASSHGGDGANVLTF. In DNA, the CDR3 is TGTGCCAGCAGCCACGGGGGAGATGGGGCCAACGTCCTGACTTTC.

This clonotype was picked up many times. V usage is TRBV20-1 and J usage is TRBJ2-5, with TRBD2 as a possible D gene (6 bases). V shed 4 bases and J shed 5 bases, with 17 bases lying between them. Germline V gene lookup returns CDR1 DFQATT and CDR2 SNEGSKA (reference sequence). This CDR3 is built from 14 residues. CDR3 protein: CSANEGGPDETQYF. The CDR3 DNA is TGCAGTGCTAACGAGGGAGGCCCGGACGAGACCCAGTACTTC.

This clonotype was picked up many times. This sequence joins TRBV5-4 and TRBJ2-1, with D possibly being TRBD2 (5 bases). Trimming removed 7 bases from V and 10 bases from J, with 24 bases in between. Looked up from germline, CDR1 is SGHNT and CDR2 is YYREEE (reference sequence). This CDR3 is built from 15 residues. The DNA of the CDR3 is TGTGCCAGCCAATTCGAGCCCACTACATCGGGGGAGCAGTTCTTC. This gives the protein CASQFEPTTSGEQFF. Full variable domain (remainder filled in from reference TRBV5-4 and TRBJ2-1): ETGVTQSPTHLIKTRGQQVTLRCSSQSGHNTVSWYQQALGQGPQFIFQYYREEENGRGNFPPRFSGLQFPNYSSELNVNALELDDSALYLCASQFEPTTSGEQFFGPGTRLTVL.

The J gene is TRBJ2-1, the V gene TRBV25-1; no clear D. Trimming took off 3 bases at V and 8 bases at J, with 14 bases between the two ends. Germline CDR1 MGHDK, CDR2 SYGVNS. The CDR3 loop spans 14 amino acids. CDR3 sequence reads: CASSDSPGYHEQFF. Written as DNA, the CDR3 is TGTGCCAGCAGTGACTCCCCCGGGTATCATGAGCAGTTCTTC.